Listed below are T cell receptor beta chains from one sample, sequenced in a study of blood T cells in healthy people across ages. TCRdb re-called the 5' RACE reads with MiXCR, one entry per CDR3 protein. This table has some 290,000 distinct CDR3 sequences, 25% to 30% appearing once. The source material was blood. These receptor sequences come from a woman in her sixties or seventies in good health. CDR3s leave out the opening cysteine and the closing phenylalanine or tryptophan.

V	CDR3
TRBV28	ASSPGSAGSTGYT
TRBV7-3	ASTPGPCSYEQY
TRBV29-1	SVEARRTVNTEAF
TRBV20-1	SASRALRGAQY
TRBV5-1	ASSSLDQETQY
TRBV7-2	ASSLVIIDEQF
TRBV5-1	ASSLGDRLYGYT
TRBV20-1	SAGVPINGGEQF
TRBV9	ASSPNGGPTDTQY
TRBV7-3	ASSFVGGDTGELF
TRBV28	ASSPAAVPMGEKLF
TRBV18	ASSQGGGITEAF
TRBV12-3/TRBV12-4	ASSDYTGTDNEKLF
TRBV2	ASSDRGASSYNEQF
TRBV28	ASSSHRGPGGEKLF
TRBV28	ASSSGRDPYEQY
TRBV7-3	ASSKQGEDEQF
TRBV5-1	ASFDGSSGNTIY
TRBV21-1	ASSNPATYEQY
TRBV3-1	ASSQVPGLAGVYEQY
TRBV6-6	ASSHSSGSYDEQF
TRBV12-3/TRBV12-4	ASSQQGGLNSPLH
TRBV12-3/TRBV12-4	ASSFGQKNTEAF
TRBV15	ATSGWDRGQNEQF
TRBV27	ASSPSSGRRQETQY
TRBV12-3/TRBV12-4	ASSYSSGTNFDPQQPQH
TRBV29-1	SVRSSYNSPLH
TRBV18	ASSGANYGYT
TRBV20-1	SARSQGLAEAF
TRBV6-6	ASTRGAGTEAF
TRBV7-3	ASSPQGSYTGELF
TRBV14	ASSQGGQHRSSYNEQF
TRBV3-1	ASSPGPQGDQPQH
TRBV12-3/TRBV12-4	ASSQGGSFHEQY
TRBV21-1	ASSSFSGNTYNEQF
TRBV6-1	ASRRRGTSGSRSTDTQY
TRBV2	ASRGDYLYEQY
TRBV18	ASSPKEARSYNEQF
TRBV11-2	ASSLFVGPYNEQF
TRBV20-1	SARDNRNRGQRGANVLT